The TCR beta chain described here comes from a study of T cell changes during pregnancy in multiple sclerosis. This CDR3 spans 11 amino acids. V was trimmed by 5 bases and J by 2 bases, leaving 3 bases between them. Germline CDR1 and CDR2: SGHTA and FQGNSA. The method was immunoSEQ multiplex PCR; TCRdb's version includes in-frame clones alone and lacks a portion of them. The sample lists some 22,000 clones, about 88% occurring once. This clone was seen a few times. Other DNA sequences in this sample translate to the same CDR3. The V gene is TRBV7-2, the J gene TRBJ2-5; unclear D gene. The sequence was collected from a female donor in good health, enrolled as a control in a pregnancy study. Sequencing was performed on CD4+ T cells from peripheral blood mononuclear cells, taken in the second trimester of pregnancy. The CDR3 bases are TGTGCCAGCAGCCCACAAGAGACCCAGTACTTC. It translates to CASSPQETQYF.